These 28 T cell receptor beta chains share one sample of origin, sequenced in a study of TIL therapy for anti-PD-1-resistant metastatic lung cancer. This was the immunoSEQ v3 assay. The assay was immunoSEQ multiplex PCR, and TCRdb's table has in-frame clones only and misses some. Of approximately 53,000 clones listed, 65% to 80% are singletons. Indicated time point: pre-treatment sample, taken before nivolumab and TIL therapy. The sequenced sample was blood, obtained at baseline. These receptors were collected from a woman aged 30-79 years with non-small cell lung cancer.

This clone has only a few counts. V and J are TRBV4-2 and TRBJ2-7; D remains ambiguous. V lost 0 bases to trimming and J lost 4 bases, with 4 bases between them. The CDR3 length is 12 residues. In germline, CDR1 is LGHNA, CDR2 YNFKEQ. CDR3 bases: TGTGCCAGCAGCCAAGATTCGTACGAGCAGTACTTC. This encodes CASSQDSYEQYF.

CDR3 sequence reads: CASSYSNGPGELFF. The CDR3, as DNA: TGTGCCAGCAGTTACTCGAACGGTCCCGGGGAGCTGTTTTTT. The J gene is TRBJ2-2, the V gene TRBV6-5; D remains ambiguous. V lost 0 bases to trimming and J lost 6 bases, with 8 bases between them. CDR1 and CDR2 (germline): MNHEY, SVGAGI. The CDR3 consists of 14 residues.

CDR3 protein: CASSLLGTGNTGELFF. The CDR3 DNA reads TGTGCCAGCAGCTTATTAGGGACCGGGAACACCGGGGAGCTGTTTTTT. V gene TRBV7-2 combines with J gene TRBJ2-2; D possibly uses TRBD1 or TRBD2 (5 bases each). The germline V gene has CDR1 SGHTA and CDR2 FQGNSA. The length of the CDR3 is 16 residues. Trimming took off 2 bases at V and 1 base at J, with 11 bases between the two ends.

The chain joins TRBV19 to TRBJ1-1; the D gene is possibly TRBD1 (6 bases). The CDR3 totals 15 residues. Germline CDR1 LNHDA, CDR2 SQIVND (reference sequence). V was shortened by 1 base and J by 0 bases, with 9 bases between the two germline ends. The CDR3 DNA follows: TGTGCCAGTAGTATAGGTCCAGGGGTGAACACTGAAGCTTTCTTT. Translating gives CASSIGPGVNTEAFF.

The chain is built from TRBV2 and TRBJ1-1, with D tentatively TRBD1 (5 bases). This CDR3 has 13 amino acids. V dropped 6 bases and J dropped 4 bases, with 12 bases sitting between them. Germline V gene lookup returns CDR1 SNHLY and CDR2 FYNNEI. In nucleotides, the CDR3 is TGTGCCAGCAGGGACATGTCGCGCACTGAAGCTTTCTTT. It codes for CASRDMSRTEAFF. The full variable domain, completed using reference TRBV2 and TRBJ1-1, is EPEVTQTPSHQVTQMGQEVILRCVPISNHLYFYWYRQILGQKVEFLVSFYNNEISEKSEIFDDQFSVERPDGSNFTLKIRSTKLEDSAMYFCASRDMSRTEAFFGQGTRLTVV.

This chain connects TRBV6-5 to TRBJ2-1; 7 bases are shared with TRBD2. Germline V lookup: CDR1 MNHEY, CDR2 SVGAGI. Unmatched junction bases numbered 9, after V lost 5 bases and J lost 5 bases. The CDR3 totals 15 residues. The CDR3 region is CASSLALATNNEQFF. The CDR3 DNA reads as TGTGCCAGCAGTCTCGCACTAGCGACAAACAATGAGCAGTTCTTC.

In its sample, this clone was seen once. The CDR3 region has the DNA TGTGCCAGCAAGGGACAGGGGTTTAGCAGCACTGAAGCTTTCTTT. Translating gives CASKGQGFSSTEAFF. V and J are TRBV28 and TRBJ1-1, with 10 nucleotides matching TRBD1. The germline CDR1 and CDR2 sequences are MDHEN and SYDVKM. CDR3 length equals 15 residues. V lost 7 bases to trimming and J lost 4 bases; unmatched junction nucleotides: 9.

The chain combines TRBV6-1 with TRBJ2-3, with D unclear. The CDR3 length is 11 residues. Per the germline V gene, CDR1 is MNHNS and CDR2 is SASEGT. Trimming shortened V by 4 bases and J by 6 bases, and 5 bases separated the two germline ends. This chain's CDR3 is CASSVADTQYF. The CDR3 DNA is TGTGCCAGCAGTGTGGCGGATACGCAGTATTTT.

The chain carries TRBV30 and TRBJ1-3, with a tentative D call TRBD1 (5 bases). The V end was cut by 0 bases, the J end by 6 bases, with 9 bases between. Germline-derived CDR1 and CDR2 are GTSNPN and SVGIG (reference sequence). The CDR3 has 13 amino acids. CDR3 bases: TGTGCCTGGAGTGTGGGGCCAGAAAACACCATATATTTT. Its translation is CAWSVGPENTIYF.

This rearrangement joins TRBV30 to TRBJ1-1, with D possibly matching TRBD1 (5 bases). V was trimmed by 3 bases and J by 1 base, leaving 12 bases between them. CDR1 is GTSNPN, CDR2 SVGIG, per germline (reference sequence). The CDR3 covers 14 residues. The CDR3 region is CAWRPRQKNTEAFF. The DNA of the CDR3 is TGTGCCTGGAGGCCTCGACAGAAGAACACTGAAGCTTTCTTT.

The chain employs TRBV5-3 and TRBJ2-1; D remains unclear. TRBV5-3 is sorted into the ORF group, with uncertain function. V gave up 3 bases and J gave up 5 bases, with 18 bases separating them. The CDR3 runs to 16 residues. The CDR3, as DNA: TGTGCCAGAAGCTCCCCAAAGATGTTTTCGGACAATGAGCAGTTCTTC. Protein product: CARSSPKMFSDNEQFF.

The gene calls are TRBV13 and TRBJ2-1; 9 bases are a match to TRBD1. This CDR3 is 15 amino acids long. With 8 bases clipped from V and 9 bases from J, the junction kept 14 bases outside the gene matches. From germline, CDR1 is PRHDT and CDR2 FYEKMQ (reference sequence). The CDR3 bases are TGTGCCAGCTCTGAGGGACAGGGAGCCTCGGGTGAGCAGTTCTTC. The encoded protein is CASSEGQGASGEQFF.

The V gene is TRBV9, the J gene TRBJ2-3; TRBD2 aligns across 9 bases. The V segment lost 7 bases and the J segment 4 bases; nucleotides outside the gene matches: 13. Looked up from germline, CDR1 is SGDLS and CDR2 is YYNGEE. The CDR3 has 16 amino acids. In DNA, the CDR3 is TGTGCCAGCTCACCTGGGGCGGGGGGGCCTTCAGATACGCAGTATTTT. It encodes CASSPGAGGPSDTQYF.

This clone was detected a few times. The chain combines TRBV5-1 with TRBJ1-2; 10 bases are a match to TRBD1. V shed 1 base and J 5 bases; nucleotides not matched to a gene: 5. Germline V gene sequence: CDR1 SGHRS, CDR2 YFSETQ. The CDR3 loop spans 15 amino acids. CDR3 coding DNA: TGCGCCAGCAGCTTGCCGGGACAGGGGTTGTATGGCTACACCTTC. It yields the protein CASSLPGQGLYGYTF.

The rearrangement links TRBV30 to TRBJ1-5; 9 nucleotides agree with TRBD1. The CDR3 is 15 amino acids. The V segment lost 3 bases and the J segment 6 bases; nucleotides outside the gene matches: 9. CDR1 and CDR2 from the germline V gene are GTSNPN and SVGIG (reference sequence). The CDR3 loop is CAWRATGTGFQPQHF. The CDR3 DNA reads TGTGCCTGGAGAGCCACCGGGACAGGGTTTCAGCCCCAGCATTTT.

The rearrangement uses TRBV5-4 and TRBJ1-1, with D hard to call. Germline assignment: CDR1 SGHNT and CDR2 YYREEE (reference sequence). This CDR3 spans 15 amino acids. V lost 2 bases and J lost 1, with 12 bases in between. As DNA, the CDR3 is TGTGCCAGCAGCTTATTCGACCGCAGGAACACTGAAGCTTTCTTT. This translates into CASSLFDRRNTEAFF.

This rearrangement joins TRBV6-1 to TRBJ1-5, with D possibly matching TRBD1 (6 bases). CDR3 length: 16 residues. Looked up from germline, CDR1 is MNHNS and CDR2 is SASEGT. V was clipped by 4 bases and J by 5 bases, with 18 bases between them. The CDR3 loop is CASSGVSSGGDQPQHF. In DNA, the CDR3 is TGTGCCAGCAGTGGAGTGTCGTCTGGGGGCGATCAGCCCCAGCATTTT.

The chain uses TRBV10-1 and TRBJ1-1, with 7 bases identical to TRBD1. This CDR3 has 15 residues. The germline CDR1 and CDR2 sequences are WNHNN and SYGVQD (reference sequence). With 0 bases clipped from V and 5 bases from J, the junction kept 6 bases outside the gene matches. CDR3 residues: CASSESRRGQTEAFF. The CDR3, as DNA: TGCGCCAGCAGTGAGTCTCGGCGGGGACAGACTGAAGCTTTCTTT.

The V gene is TRBV5-4, the J gene TRBJ2-7; 7 nucleotides align to TRBD2. With V trimmed by 5 bases and J by 2 bases, 10 bases remained unmatched. The CDR3 contains 15 residues. Germline V CDR1 and CDR2: SGHNT, YYREEE (reference sequence). The CDR3 here is CASRRGVGTTYEQYF. The CDR3 DNA reads as TGTGCCAGCAGGCGGGGAGTCGGGACTACCTACGAGCAGTACTTC.

The chain joins TRBV5-5 to TRBJ2-7; a weak D match, TRBD1 (5 bases). V lost 0 bases and J lost 9, with 16 bases in between. The CDR3 sequence is 14 residues long. Germline V CDR1 and CDR2: SGHKS, YYEKEE (reference sequence). The CDR3 bases are TGTGCCAGCAGCTTGGCACAGGACCATGGGTGGCAGTACTTC. Translation gives CASSLAQDHGWQYF.

The V and J genes are TRBV19 and TRBJ2-7, with 9 positions matching TRBD1. Germline V gene data show CDR1 as LNHDA and CDR2 as SQIVND (reference sequence). The J segment lost 3 bases and the V segment lost 10 bases, leaving 7 bases of the junction unmatched. The CDR3 is 13 residues long. This chain's CDR3 is CATVAGQGYEQYF. In DNA, the CDR3 is TGTGCCACTGTGGCGGGACAGGGCTACGAGCAGTACTTC.

V gene TRBV7-9 combines with J gene TRBJ2-3; D could derive from TRBD1 or TRBD2 (5 bases each). The CDR3 is made up of 13 amino acids. Germline V gives CDR1 SEHNR, CDR2 FQNEAQ (reference sequence). V gave up 8 bases and J gave up 2 bases, with 11 bases separating them. CDR3: CASVRGVTDTQYF. For the CDR3, the DNA is TGTGCCAGCGTACGAGGGGTCACAGATACGCAGTATTTT. Full variable domain (outside the CDR3, taken from reference TRBV7-9 and TRBJ2-3): DTGVSQNPRHKITKRGQNVTFRCDPISEHNRLYWYRQTLGQGPEFLTYFQNEAQLEKSRLLSDRFSAERPKGSFSTLEIQRTEQGDSAMYLCASVRGVTDTQYFGPGTRLTVL.

In DNA form, the CDR3 reads TGTGCCAGCCAGGGTGGGGGACTAGCGGGCCTGGACTACGAGCAGTACTTC. Its protein product is CASQGGGLAGLDYEQYF. This chain joins TRBV28 and TRBJ2-7; 12 nucleotides agree with TRBD2. The CDR3 covers 17 residues. The V segment lost 8 bases and the J segment 3 bases; nucleotides outside the gene matches: 14. Germline CDR1 and CDR2: MDHEN and SYDVKM.

The V call is TRBV6-6, the J call TRBJ1-1, with D possibly TRBD1 on 6 matching bases. CDR3 length: 15 amino acids. V gave up 6 bases and J gave up 1 base, with 15 bases separating them. Germline V gene lookup returns CDR1 MNHNY and CDR2 SVGAGI (reference sequence). CDR3 DNA: TGTGCCAGCAGGGGCGGACAGCGCAAGAACACTGAAGCTTTCTTT. Its protein is CASRGGQRKNTEAFF.

This rearrangement joins TRBV6-5 to TRBJ1-5, with unresolved D. Per the germline V gene, CDR1 is MNHEY and CDR2 is SVGAGI. The CDR3 loop spans 13 amino acids. V was cut by 5 bases and J by 2 bases, with 7 bases left in between. The CDR3, as DNA: TGTGCCAGCAGTGCCCTGGGCAATCAGCCCCAGCATTTT. Translating gives CASSALGNQPQHF.

The chain has TRBV7-6 and TRBJ2-7, with 10 bases aligning to TRBD1. Per the germline V gene, CDR1 is SGHVS and CDR2 is FNYEAQ. This CDR3 region has 16 residues. V was pared by 3 bases and J by 5 bases, with 10 bases of the junction left unmatched. CDR3 protein: CASSLEPGQGSHEQYF. Here the CDR3 DNA reads TGTGCCAGCAGCTTGGAACCGGGACAGGGGTCCCACGAGCAGTACTTC.

The rearrangement links TRBV7-9 to TRBJ1-1; D is possibly TRBD1 (6 bases). V lost 5 bases and J lost 5, with 21 bases in between. This CDR3 region has 16 residues. Germline CDR1 and CDR2: SEHNR and FQNEAQ (reference sequence). This chain's CDR3 is CASSAQTGSGMTEAFF. The CDR3 DNA reads TGTGCCAGCAGCGCGCAGACAGGCAGTGGAATGACTGAAGCTTTCTTT.

The V call is TRBV6-1, the J call TRBJ1-2; D ambiguous. The CDR3 is 13 amino acids. Trimming took 2 bases from V and 8 from J, leaving 12 bases between them. Germline CDR1 MNHNS, CDR2 SASEGT. Here the CDR3 DNA reads TGTGCCAGCAGTGAATGGGGTTTACGGGGCTACACCTTC. As protein: CASSEWGLRGYTF.